This TCR beta chain was profiled in a study of shared clonotypes between healthy human individuals. Whole-study context: CD4 naive cells filled three plates per donor, CD4 memory three, CD8 naive two and CD8 memory one.

V was clipped by 6 bases and J by 2 bases, with 14 bases between them. The CDR3 length is 14 residues. Germline loops: CDR1 SGHRS, CDR2 YFSETQ. Profiled with immunoSEQ multiplex PCR; TCRdb holds only in-frame clones, not every one. The repertoire holds 550,000 to 700,000 clones, with around four fifths as singletons. Each of the donors was a healthy adult who was HIV-negative and had not had a recent acute infection or vaccination. Investigators divided CD4+ cells into CD45RA+ naive and CD45RA-negative memory subsets. The chain joins TRBV5-1 to TRBJ2-5, with a possible D match to TRBD2 (7 bases). Sequenced material: memory CD4+ T cells sorted from blood. Subset noted: CD45RA-negative fraction. The origin of this receptor is a woman between 25 and 40 years old in good health. The CDR3 loop is CASTRGGLQETQYF. The CDR3 bases are TGCGCCAGCACAAGGGGGGGCTTGCAAGAGACCCAGTACTTC.